This TCR beta chain stems from a study of shared clonotypes between healthy human individuals. Of note for this clone: In the same sample, other DNA sequences code for this CDR3.

Each sorted subset replicate got 200 ng genomic DNA, tens of thousands of genomes. Generated by immunoSEQ multiplex PCR, the TCRdb table keeps only in-frame clones and is missing some. The sample shows about 2.4 million clones, approximately 93% of them seen only once. The CDR3 has 13 amino acids. Trimming removed 1 base at V and 7 bases at J, with 10 bases between. Germline CDR1 is SEHNR and CDR2 is FQNEAQ (reference sequence). The material sequenced was naive CD4+ T cells from PBMCs. Described subset: CD45RA+ positively selected. The receptor comes from a man between 18 and 35 years old in good health. Some clones in this sample may be carry-over from other donors' samples. J is TRBJ1-2 and V is TRBV7-9, with D unclear. CDR3 bases: TGTGCCAGCAGCTTAGTAGACGGGAGTGGCTACACCTTC. This codes for CASSLVDGSGYTF.